These T cell receptor beta chains were read from a single sample in a study of human T cells and chemical hapten exposure. Via MiXCR, TCRdb re-called the reads, giving one row per CDR3 protein. The repertoire holds around 120,000 distinct CDR3 sequences, with approximately 9.3% as singletons. Input material: whole blood. The receptors here all came from a human donor in good health. Some clones in this sample may be carry-over from other donors' samples. Both conserved end residues are trimmed from each CDR3. Fields, in order: V gene, D gene, CDR3 protein. D genes are given only for firm matches.

TRBV25-1	TRBD1	ASSDGPGTGSPGNTIY
TRBV7-9	-	ASSPPSGKTQY
TRBV12-3/TRBV12-4	-	ASSLGQGLAKNIQY
TRBV10-3	TRBD1	AISGPWTGENDTIY
TRBV7-9	-	ASSLLGPGTPSSYNEQF
TRBV2	TRBD2	ASSELGLAGDEQY
TRBV6-2/TRBV6-3	-	ASISRALSNQPQH
TRBV2	-	ASTREGGVSGNIQY
TRBV6-2/TRBV6-3	TRBD1	ASSPRTGKANQPQH
TRBV12-3/TRBV12-4	-	ASSFTATSYEQY
TRBV15	-	ATSRDRPYEQY
TRBV20-1	TRBD2	SARDLYGSPGTSGRFGTDTQY
TRBV11-2	TRBD2	ASSLGEGNTGELF
TRBV2	-	ASSVEVGQPQH
TRBV4-3	TRBD1	ASSLTGVTEAF
TRBV12-2	-	ASRHMLRAQREALYEQY
TRBV12-3/TRBV12-4	-	ASSQGGGPNVLT
TRBV6-5	TRBD1	ASSYSRDRGDYGYT
TRBV20-1	-	SARDRELTNQPQH
TRBV6-2/TRBV6-3	-	ASNQGFSYTEAF
TRBV24-1	-	ATSDLRRGPDTQY
TRBV12-3/TRBV12-4	-	ASSLIGLNTEAF
TRBV15	-	ATSRDHGIQPQH
TRBV6-5	TRBD2	ASSWRGVSDTQY
TRBV7-6	-	ASSLGGPNTGELF
TRBV11-2	TRBD2	ASSRLDGGANTGELF
TRBV12-3/TRBV12-4	-	ASSLGGATNTGELF
TRBV6-5	TRBD2	ASSSSGSGGETQY
TRBV7-6	-	ASSRSSGSQETQY
TRBV10-3	-	AISGSGNAYEQY
TRBV6-9	TRBD1	ASSSHGTGAGYT